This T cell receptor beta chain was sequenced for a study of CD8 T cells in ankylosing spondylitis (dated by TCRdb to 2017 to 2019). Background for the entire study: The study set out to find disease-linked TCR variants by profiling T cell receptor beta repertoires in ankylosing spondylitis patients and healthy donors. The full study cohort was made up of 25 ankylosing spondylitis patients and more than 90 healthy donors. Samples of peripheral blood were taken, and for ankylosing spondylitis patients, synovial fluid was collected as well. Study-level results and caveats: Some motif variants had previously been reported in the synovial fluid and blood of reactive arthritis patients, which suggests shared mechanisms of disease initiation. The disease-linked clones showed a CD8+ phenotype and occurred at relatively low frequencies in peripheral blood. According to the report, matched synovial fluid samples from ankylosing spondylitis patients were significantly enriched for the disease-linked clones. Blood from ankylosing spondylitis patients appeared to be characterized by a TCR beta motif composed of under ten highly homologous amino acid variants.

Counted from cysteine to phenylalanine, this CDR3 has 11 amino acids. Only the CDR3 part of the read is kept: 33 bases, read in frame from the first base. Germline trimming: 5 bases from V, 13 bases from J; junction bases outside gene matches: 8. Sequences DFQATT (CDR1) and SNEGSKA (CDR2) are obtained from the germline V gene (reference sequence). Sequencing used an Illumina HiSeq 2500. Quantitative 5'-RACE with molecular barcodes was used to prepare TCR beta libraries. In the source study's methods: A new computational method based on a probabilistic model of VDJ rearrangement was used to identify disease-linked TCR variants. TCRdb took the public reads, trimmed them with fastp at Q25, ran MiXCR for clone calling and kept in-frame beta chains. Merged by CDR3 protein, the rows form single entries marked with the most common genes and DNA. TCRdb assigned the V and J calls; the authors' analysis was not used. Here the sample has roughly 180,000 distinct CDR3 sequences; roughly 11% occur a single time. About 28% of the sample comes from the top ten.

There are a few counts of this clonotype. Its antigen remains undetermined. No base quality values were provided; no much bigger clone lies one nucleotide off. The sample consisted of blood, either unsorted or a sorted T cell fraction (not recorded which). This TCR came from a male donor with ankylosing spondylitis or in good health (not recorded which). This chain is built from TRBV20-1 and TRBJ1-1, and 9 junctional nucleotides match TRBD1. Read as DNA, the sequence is TGCAGTGCTGACTCAGGGACAGGGTATTTCTTT. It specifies CSADSGTGYFF.